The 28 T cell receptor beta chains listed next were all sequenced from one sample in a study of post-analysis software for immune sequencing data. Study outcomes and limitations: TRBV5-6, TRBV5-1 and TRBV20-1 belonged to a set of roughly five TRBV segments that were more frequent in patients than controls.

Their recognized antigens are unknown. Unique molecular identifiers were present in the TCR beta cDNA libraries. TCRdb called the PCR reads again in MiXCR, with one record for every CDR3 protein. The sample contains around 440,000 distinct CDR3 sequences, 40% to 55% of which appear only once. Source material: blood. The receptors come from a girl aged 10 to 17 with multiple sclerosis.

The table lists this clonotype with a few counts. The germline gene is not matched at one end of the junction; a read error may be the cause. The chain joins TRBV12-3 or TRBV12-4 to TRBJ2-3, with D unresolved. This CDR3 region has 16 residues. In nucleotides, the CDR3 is TGTGCCAGCAGTTTAAAAGGGCCCTTGGGCACAGATGCGCAGTATTTT. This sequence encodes CASSLKGPLGTDAQYF.

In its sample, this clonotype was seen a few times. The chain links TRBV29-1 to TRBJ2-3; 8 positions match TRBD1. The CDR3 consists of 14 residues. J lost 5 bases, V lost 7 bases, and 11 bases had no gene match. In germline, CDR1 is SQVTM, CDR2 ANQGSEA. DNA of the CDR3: TGCAGCGCGGACAGGGAGGTTTGGGGAGATACGCAGTATTTT. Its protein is CSADREVWGDTQYF.

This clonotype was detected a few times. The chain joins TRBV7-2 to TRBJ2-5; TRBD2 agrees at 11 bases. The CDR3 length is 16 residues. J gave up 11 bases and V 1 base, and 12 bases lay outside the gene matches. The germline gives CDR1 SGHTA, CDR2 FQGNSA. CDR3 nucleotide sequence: TGTGCCAGCAGCTTAGAGGCGGCTAGCGGGAGGAATGAGCAGTACTTC. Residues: CASSLEAASGRNEQYF. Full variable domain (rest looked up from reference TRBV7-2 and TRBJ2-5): GAGVSQSPSNKVTEKGKDVELRCDPISGHTALYWYRQSLGQGLEFLIYFQGNSAPDKSGLPSDRFSAERTGGSVSTLTIQRTQQEDSAVYLCASSLEAASGRNEQYFGPGTRLLVL.

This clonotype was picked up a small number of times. The chain's CDR3 is CASSLVSSYEQYF. CDR3 in DNA: TGCGCCAGCAGCTTGGTAAGCTCCTACGAGCAGTACTTC. The rearrangement uses TRBV5-1 and TRBJ2-7; unclear D gene. CDR3 size: 13 residues. Trimming cost V 0 bases and J 0 bases, with 4 bases left between them. Germline V gene data show CDR1 as SGHRS and CDR2 as YFSETQ.

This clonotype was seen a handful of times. The chain's CDR3 is CASRGPEAFIDTQYF. Written as DNA, the CDR3 is TGTGCCAGCAGAGGACCGGAGGCTTTTATTGATACGCAGTATTTT. V is TRBV27 and J is TRBJ2-3; maybe TRBD2 (5 bases). Germline CDR1 reads MNHEY; CDR2 reads SMNVEV (reference sequence). Trimming left V 6 bases short and J 6 bases short, with 19 bases between. The CDR3 runs 15 residues.

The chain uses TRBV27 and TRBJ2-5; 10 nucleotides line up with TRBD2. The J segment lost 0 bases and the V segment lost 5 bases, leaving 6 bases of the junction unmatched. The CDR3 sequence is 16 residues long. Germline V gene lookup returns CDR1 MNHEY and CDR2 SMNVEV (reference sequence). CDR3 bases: TGTGCCAGCAGTAGAGGACTAGCGGAGAACCAAGAGACCCAGTACTTC. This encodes CASSRGLAENQETQYF.

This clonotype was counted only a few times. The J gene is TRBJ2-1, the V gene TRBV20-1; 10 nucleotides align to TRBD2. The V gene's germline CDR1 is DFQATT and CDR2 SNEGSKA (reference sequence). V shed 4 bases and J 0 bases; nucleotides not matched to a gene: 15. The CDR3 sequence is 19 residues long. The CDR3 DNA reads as TGCAGTGCTAACCTTCTAGCGGGAGACGATCATTACTCCTACAATGAGCAGTTCTTC. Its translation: CSANLLAGDDHYSYNEQFF.

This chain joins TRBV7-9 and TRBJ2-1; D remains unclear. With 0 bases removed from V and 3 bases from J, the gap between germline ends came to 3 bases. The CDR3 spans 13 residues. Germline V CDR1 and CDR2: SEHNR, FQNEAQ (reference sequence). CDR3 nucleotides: TGTGCCAGCAGCTTAGCGAACTACAATGAGCAGTTCTTC. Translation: CASSLANYNEQFF.

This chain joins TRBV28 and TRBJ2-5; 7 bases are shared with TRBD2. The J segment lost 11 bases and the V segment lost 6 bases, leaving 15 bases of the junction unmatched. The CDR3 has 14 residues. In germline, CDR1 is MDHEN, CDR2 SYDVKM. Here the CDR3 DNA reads TGTGCCAGCAGGTTGGGCAGGGAGGGGAGAGAGCAGTACTTC. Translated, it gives CASRLGREGREQYF.

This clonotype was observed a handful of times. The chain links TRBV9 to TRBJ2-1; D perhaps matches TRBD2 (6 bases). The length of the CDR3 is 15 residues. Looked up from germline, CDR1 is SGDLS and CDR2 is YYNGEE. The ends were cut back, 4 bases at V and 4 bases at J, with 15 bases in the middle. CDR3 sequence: CASSTRDSQYNEQFF. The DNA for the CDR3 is TGTGCCAGCAGCACCCGGGACTCGCAATACAATGAGCAGTTCTTC.

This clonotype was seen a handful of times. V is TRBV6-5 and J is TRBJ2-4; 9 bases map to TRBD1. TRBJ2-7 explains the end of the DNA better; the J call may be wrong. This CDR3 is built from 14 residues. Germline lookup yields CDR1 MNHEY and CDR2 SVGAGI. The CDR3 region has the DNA TGTGCCAGCAGATACGACAGGGGGGAGGACGAGCAGTACTTC. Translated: CASRYDRGEDEQYF.

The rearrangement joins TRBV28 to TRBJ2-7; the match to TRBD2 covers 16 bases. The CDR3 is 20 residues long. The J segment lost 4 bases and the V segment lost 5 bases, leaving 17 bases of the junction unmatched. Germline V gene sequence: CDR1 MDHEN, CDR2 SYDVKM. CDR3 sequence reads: CASSPSLGTSGRAGRYEQYF. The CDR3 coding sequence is TGTGCCAGCAGTCCGAGCCTAGGGACTAGCGGGAGGGCCGGGCGGTACGAGCAGTACTTC.

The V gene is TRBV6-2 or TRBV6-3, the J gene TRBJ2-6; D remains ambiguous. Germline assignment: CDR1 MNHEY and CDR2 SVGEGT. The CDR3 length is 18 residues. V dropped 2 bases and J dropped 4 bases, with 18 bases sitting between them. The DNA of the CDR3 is TGTGCCAGCAGTTACAAAGGACCGTTAAATGTAGGGGCCAACGTCCTGACTTTC. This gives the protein CASSYKGPLNVGANVLTF.

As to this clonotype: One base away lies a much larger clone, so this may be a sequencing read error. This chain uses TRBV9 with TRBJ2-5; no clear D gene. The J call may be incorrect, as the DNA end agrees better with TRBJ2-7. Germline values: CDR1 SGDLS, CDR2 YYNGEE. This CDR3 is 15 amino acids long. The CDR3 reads CAGSVALGLNYEQYF. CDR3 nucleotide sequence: TGTGCCGGCAGCGTAGCCTTAGGGCTAAACTACGAGCAGTACTTC.

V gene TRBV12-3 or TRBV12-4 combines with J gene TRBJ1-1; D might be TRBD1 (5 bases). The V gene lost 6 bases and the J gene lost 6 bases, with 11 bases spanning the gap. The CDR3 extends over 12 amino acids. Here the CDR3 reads CASSATGSEAFF. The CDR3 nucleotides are TGTGCCAGCAGCGCTACAGGCTCTGAAGCTTTCTTT.

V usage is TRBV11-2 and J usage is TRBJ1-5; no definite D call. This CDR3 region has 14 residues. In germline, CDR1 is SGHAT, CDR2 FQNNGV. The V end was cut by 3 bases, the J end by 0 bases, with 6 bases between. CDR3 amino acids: CASSFQHSNQPQHF. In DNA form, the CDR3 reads TGTGCCAGCAGCTTCCAGCATAGCAATCAGCCCCAGCATTTT.

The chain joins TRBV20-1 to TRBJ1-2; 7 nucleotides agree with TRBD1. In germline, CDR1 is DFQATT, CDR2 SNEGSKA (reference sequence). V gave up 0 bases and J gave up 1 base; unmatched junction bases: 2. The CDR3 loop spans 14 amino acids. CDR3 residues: CSARDWDSNYGYTF. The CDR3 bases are TGCAGTGCTAGAGATTGGGACAGTAACTATGGCTACACCTTC.

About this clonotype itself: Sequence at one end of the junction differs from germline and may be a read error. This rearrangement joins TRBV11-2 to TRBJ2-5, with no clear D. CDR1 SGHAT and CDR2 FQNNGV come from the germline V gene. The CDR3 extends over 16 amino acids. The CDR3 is CACSLWHSTTQETQYF. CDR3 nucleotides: TGTGCCTGCAGCTTATGGCACTCCACAACCCAAGAGACCCAGTACTTC.

In nucleotides, the CDR3 is TGTGCCAGCAGTGATTCCCGGGACAGGGGGGGGGATGAGCAGTTCTTC. It specifies CASSDSRDRGGDEQFF. This rearrangement joins TRBV2 to TRBJ2-1, with TRBD1 identical over 11 bases. The CDR3 extends over 16 amino acids. Trimming cost V 3 bases and J 8 bases; bases outside gene matches: 9. Germline CDR1 is SNHLY and CDR2 is FYNNEI.

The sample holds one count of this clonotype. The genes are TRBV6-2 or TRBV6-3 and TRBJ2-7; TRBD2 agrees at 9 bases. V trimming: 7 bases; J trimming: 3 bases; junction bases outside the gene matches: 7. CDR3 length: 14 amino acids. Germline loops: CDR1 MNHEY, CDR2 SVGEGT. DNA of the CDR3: TGTGCCAGCACTCGACTAGCGGAGAACTACGAGCAGTACTTC. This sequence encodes CASTRLAENYEQYF.

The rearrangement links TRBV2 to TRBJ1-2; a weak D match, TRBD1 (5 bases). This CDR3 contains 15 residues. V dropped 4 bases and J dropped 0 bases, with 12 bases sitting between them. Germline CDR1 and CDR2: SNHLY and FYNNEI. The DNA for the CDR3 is TGTGCCAGCAGTGGGTTCGCAGGGTCTAACTATGGCTACACCTTC. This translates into CASSGFAGSNYGYTF. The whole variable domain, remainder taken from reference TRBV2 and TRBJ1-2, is EPEVTQTPSHQVTQMGQEVILRCVPISNHLYFYWYRQILGQKVEFLVSFYNNEISEKSEIFDDQFSVERPDGSNFTLKIRSTKLEDSAMYFCASSGFAGSNYGYTFGSGTRLTVV.

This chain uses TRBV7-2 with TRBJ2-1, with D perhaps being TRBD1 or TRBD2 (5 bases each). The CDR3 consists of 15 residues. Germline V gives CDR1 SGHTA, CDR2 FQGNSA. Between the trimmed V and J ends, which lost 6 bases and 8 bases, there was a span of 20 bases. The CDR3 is CASRLGAFWGDEQFF. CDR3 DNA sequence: TGTGCCAGCAGGCTCGGGGCCTTTTGGGGAGATGAGCAGTTCTTC.

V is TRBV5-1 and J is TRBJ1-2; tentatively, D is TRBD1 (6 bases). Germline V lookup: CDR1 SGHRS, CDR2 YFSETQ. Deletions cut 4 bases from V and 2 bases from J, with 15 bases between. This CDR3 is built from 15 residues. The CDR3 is CASSITDRYNYGYTF. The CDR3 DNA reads TGCGCCAGCAGCATAACCGACAGGTACAACTATGGCTACACCTTC. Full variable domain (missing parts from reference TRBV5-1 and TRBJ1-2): KAGVTQTPRYLIKTRGQQVTLSCSPISGHRSVSWYQQTPGQGLQFLFEYFSETQRNKGNFPGRFSGRQFSNSRSEMNVSTLELGDSALYLCASSITDRYNYGYTFGSGTRLTVV.

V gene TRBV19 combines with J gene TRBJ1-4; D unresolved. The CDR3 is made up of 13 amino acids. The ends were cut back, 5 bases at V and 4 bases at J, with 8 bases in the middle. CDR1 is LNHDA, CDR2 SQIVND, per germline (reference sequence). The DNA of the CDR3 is TGTGCCAGTAGTTCGTCCGATAATGAAAAACTGTTTTTT. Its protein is CASSSSDNEKLFF. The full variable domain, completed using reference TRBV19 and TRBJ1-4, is DGGITQSPKYLFRKEGQNVTLSCEQNLNHDAMYWYRQDPGQGLRLIYYSQIVNDFQKGDIAEGYSVSREKKESFPLTVTSAQKNPTAFYLCASSSSDNEKLFFGSGTQLSVL.

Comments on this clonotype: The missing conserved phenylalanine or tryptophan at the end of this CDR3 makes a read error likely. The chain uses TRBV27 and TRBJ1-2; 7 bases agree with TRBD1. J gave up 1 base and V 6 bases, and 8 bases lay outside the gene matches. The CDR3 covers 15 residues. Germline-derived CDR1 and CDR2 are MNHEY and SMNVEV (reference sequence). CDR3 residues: CASSPRQGVNYGYTI. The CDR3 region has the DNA TGTGCCAGCAGCCCGAGACAGGGAGTTAACTATGGCTACACCATC.

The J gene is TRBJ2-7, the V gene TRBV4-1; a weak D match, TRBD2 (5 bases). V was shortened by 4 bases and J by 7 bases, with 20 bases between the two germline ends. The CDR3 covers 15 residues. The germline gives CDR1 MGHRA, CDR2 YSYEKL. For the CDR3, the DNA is TGCGCCAGCAGCCTTTGGGAGCGAGGCTCCCCGGAGCAGTACTTC. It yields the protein CASSLWERGSPEQYF.

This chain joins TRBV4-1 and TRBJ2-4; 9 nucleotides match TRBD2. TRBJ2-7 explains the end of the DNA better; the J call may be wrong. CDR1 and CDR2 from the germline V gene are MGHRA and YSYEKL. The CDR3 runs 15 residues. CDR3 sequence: CASSQTSGRTYEQYF. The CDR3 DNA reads TGCGCCAGCAGCCAGACTAGCGGTCGGACCTACGAGCAGTACTTC.

CDR3 residues: CSASRGPNTGELFF. The DNA for the CDR3 is TGCAGTGCTAGCCGCGGGCCGAACACCGGGGAGCTGTTTTTT. This chain links TRBV20-1 with TRBJ2-2, with a weak D call TRBD2 (5 bases). Germline V gene lookup returns CDR1 DFQATT and CDR2 SNEGSKA (reference sequence). V dropped 3 bases and J dropped 0 bases, with 8 bases sitting between them. The CDR3 totals 14 residues.